The 26 T cell receptor beta chains listed next were all sequenced from one sample in a study of blood T cell repertoires in COVID-19. Profiling relied on immunoSEQ multiplex PCR, and the TCRdb table lists in-frame clones only, not all of them. The sample includes about 150,000 clones, roughly three quarters of them seen just once. Specimen: PBMCs or T cells enriched from blood (not recorded which). The receptors shown here come from a woman in her forties or fifties who had recovered from COVID-19.

The rearrangement uses TRBV14 and TRBJ1-2; D is ambiguous. The V end lost 3 bases, the J end lost 2 bases, and 10 bases lay between the germline ends. Germline V gene lookup returns CDR1 SGHDN and CDR2 FVKESK. The CDR3 is 14 residues long. The CDR3 loop reads CASSHKTHNYGYTF. CDR3 nucleotides: TGTGCCAGCAGCCATAAGACACACAACTATGGCTACACCTTC.

The chain has TRBV6-5 and TRBJ1-1; weak D call: TRBD1 (5 bases). This CDR3 spans 13 amino acids. Trimming removed 0 bases at V and 4 bases at J, with 6 bases between. The germline gives CDR1 MNHEY, CDR2 SVGAGI. This CDR3 reads CASSYSGLTEAFF. The CDR3 DNA is TGTGCCAGCAGTTACTCGGGGCTCACTGAAGCTTTCTTT.

This sequence joins TRBV18 and TRBJ1-6; the match to TRBD1 covers 8 bases. Germline V gene sequence: CDR1 KGHSH, CDR2 LQKENI. The CDR3 loop spans 17 amino acids. The J segment lost 8 bases and the V segment lost 3 bases, leaving 12 bases of the junction unmatched. CDR3 loop: CASSPSRPGGADSPLHF. The CDR3 bases are TGTGCCAGCTCACCGAGCCGGCCAGGGGGCGCAGATTCACCCCTCCACTTT.

This clone was detected only once. The V and J genes are TRBV2 and TRBJ2-7; weak D call: TRBD2 (5 bases). The CDR3 sequence is 12 residues long. The ends were cut back, 5 bases at V and 6 bases at J, with 11 bases in the middle. Germline V gene data show CDR1 as SNHLY and CDR2 as FYNNEI. As DNA, the CDR3 is TGTGCCAGCAGTTGGGTTGAGGGCGAGCAGTACTTC. Amino acid sequence: CASSWVEGEQYF.

V gene TRBV24-1 combines with J gene TRBJ2-7, with TRBD2 matching over 7 bases. The CDR3 spans 15 residues. The V and J ends lost 3 bases and 3 bases, in that order; junction bases with no gene match: 7. CDR1 and CDR2 (germline): KGHDR, SFDVKD. The CDR3 is CATSDGRGRNYEQYF. For the CDR3, the DNA is TGTGCCACCAGTGATGGGCGGGGGAGGAACTACGAGCAGTACTTC.

The CDR3 DNA is TGTGCCAGCAGCGAGAGGGACAGGGGTGCAGAGACCCAGTACTTC. Amino acid sequence: CASSERDRGAETQYF. This chain connects TRBV9 to TRBJ2-5; 10 nucleotides match TRBD1. The CDR3 runs 15 residues. J lost 4 bases, V lost 3 bases, and 6 bases had no gene match. CDR1 SGDLS and CDR2 YYNGEE come from the germline V gene.

The chain links TRBV3-1 (or the pseudogene TRBV3-2) to TRBJ2-2; D is perhaps TRBD2 (7 bases). This CDR3 is 17 amino acids long. The V end was cut by 4 bases, the J end by 1 base, with 16 bases between. Looked up from germline, CDR1 is LGHDT and CDR2 is YNNKEL (reference sequence). The CDR3 region has the DNA TGTGCCAGCAGCCCCGCTTGGGGGGGCCAGAACACCGGGGAGCTGTTTTTT. It is translated as CASSPAWGGQNTGELFF.

The V call is TRBV7-9, the J call TRBJ1-2; tentative D call: TRBD1 (6 bases). The CDR3 covers 12 residues. CDR1 and CDR2 (germline): SEHNR, FQNEAQ (reference sequence). Trimming cost V 5 bases and J 8 bases, with 12 bases left between them. CDR3 sequence reads: CASSEGQRGYTF. As DNA, the CDR3 is TGTGCCAGCAGCGAAGGACAGAGGGGCTACACCTTC.

The chain uses TRBV3-1 (or the pseudogene TRBV3-2) and TRBJ2-5; D gene unclear. The germline V gene has CDR1 LGHDT and CDR2 YNNKEL (reference sequence). V gave up 2 bases and J gave up 13 bases, with 11 bases separating them. The CDR3 covers 11 residues. The CDR3 DNA follows: TGTGCCAGCAGCCAAAGTGAGGCCTCGTACTTC. Its translation is CASSQSEASYF.

J is TRBJ1-1 and V is TRBV7-2; 7 nucleotides match TRBD1. This CDR3 spans 14 amino acids. The V and J ends lost 3 bases and 0 bases, in that order; junction bases with no gene match: 1. CDR1 and CDR2 (germline): SGHTA, FQGNSA. For the CDR3, the DNA is TGTGCCAGCAGCTTTACAGGGGTGAACACTGAAGCTTTCTTT. Its protein is CASSFTGVNTEAFF. The variable domain in full, with the rest retrieved from reference TRBV7-2 and TRBJ1-1, is GAGVSQSPSNKVTEKGKDVELRCDPISGHTALYWYRQSLGQGLEFLIYFQGNSAPDKSGLPSDRFSAERTGGSVSTLTIQRTQQEDSAVYLCASSFTGVNTEAFFGQGTRLTVV.

The rearrangement joins TRBV7-8 to TRBJ2-7; possible D gene TRBD2, 6 bases. Trimming took off 4 bases at V and 9 bases at J, with 19 bases between the two ends. CDR3 length: 14 residues. Per the germline V gene, CDR1 is SGHVS and CDR2 is FQNEAQ. CDR3 nucleotide sequence: TGTGCCAGCAGCTACCCCGGGACTCCCACCGGGCAGTACTTC. This sequence encodes CASSYPGTPTGQYF.

This chain connects TRBV5-6 to TRBJ1-6, with 8 bases aligning to TRBD1. Germline loops: CDR1 SGHDT, CDR2 YYEEEE. The V and J ends lost 8 bases and 6 bases, in that order; junction bases with no gene match: 4. The CDR3 sequence is 13 residues long. CDR3 sequence reads: CASYRGTNSPLHF. CDR3 nucleotide sequence: TGTGCCAGTTACAGGGGGACTAATTCACCCCTCCACTTT.

CDR3 loop: CASSTHYYTDTQYF. CDR3 DNA sequence: TGTGCCAGCAGTACCCATTACTACACAGATACGCAGTATTTT. The chain links TRBV6-2 or TRBV6-3 to TRBJ2-3; D is unresolved. The germline V gene has CDR1 MNHEY and CDR2 SVGEGT. V shed 5 bases and J shed 2 bases, with 11 bases lying between them. The CDR3 consists of 14 residues.

The V and J genes are TRBV28 and TRBJ2-2, with D possibly matching TRBD2 (5 bases). CDR3 size: 14 residues. The germline CDR1 and CDR2 sequences are MDHEN and SYDVKM. With 4 bases removed from V and 0 bases from J, the gap between germline ends came to 6 bases. The CDR3 sequence is CASSSGANTGELFF. The CDR3 DNA reads TGTGCCAGCAGTTCCGGGGCGAACACCGGGGAGCTGTTTTTT. The full variable domain, completed using reference TRBV28 and TRBJ2-2, is DVKVTQSSRYLVKRTGEKVFLECVQDMDHENMFWYRQDPGLGLRLIYFSYDVKMKEKGDIPEGYSVSREKKERFSLILESASTNQTSMYLCASSSGANTGELFFGEGSRLTVL.

This chain joins TRBV10-3 and TRBJ1-2; 10 nucleotides match TRBD1. The CDR3 covers 15 residues. V shed 0 bases and J 3 bases; nucleotides not matched to a gene: 1. Per the germline V gene, CDR1 is ENHRY and CDR2 is SYGVKD. The CDR3 DNA follows: TGTGCCATCAGTGAGTCCGGGACAGGGGACTATGGCTACACCTTC. Its translation is CAISESGTGDYGYTF.

This clone was detected only a few times. J is TRBJ1-1 and V is TRBV7-3; 8 bases align to TRBD1. This CDR3 spans 14 amino acids. The V gene's germline CDR1 is SGHTA and CDR2 FQGTGA. With V trimmed by 4 bases and J by 4 bases, 5 bases remained unmatched. The CDR3 here is CASSSTQGATEAFF. Written as DNA, the CDR3 is TGTGCCAGCAGCTCAACTCAGGGGGCCACTGAAGCTTTCTTT.

This chain uses TRBV12-5 with TRBJ1-3, with D tentatively TRBD1 (6 bases). This CDR3 is 15 amino acids long. Germline V gene lookup returns CDR1 LGHNT and CDR2 FRNRAP. Trimming cost V 0 bases and J 3 bases, with 9 bases left between them. The CDR3, as DNA: TGTGCTAGTGGTTTGGTAACAGGGAATGGAAACACCATATATTTT. Translated: CASGLVTGNGNTIYF.

The V and J genes are TRBV9 and TRBJ1-1; 7 bases are shared with TRBD1. The ends lost 3 bases at V and 0 bases at J; junction bases unmatched: 8. The CDR3 has 16 amino acids. The V gene's germline CDR1 is SGDLS and CDR2 YYNGEE. The CDR3 DNA is TGTGCCAGCAGCGCGCAGACAGGGAAGGTGAACACTGAAGCTTTCTTT. Encoded protein: CASSAQTGKVNTEAFF.

CDR3 sequence: CATQAGGYTDTQYF. For the CDR3, the DNA is TGCGCCACCCAGGCGGGGGGATACACAGATACGCAGTATTTT. The chain couples TRBV5-1 to TRBJ2-3, with 8 bases matching TRBD2. Trimming at V came to 9 bases and at J to 2 bases, leaving 8 bases not matched to a gene. The CDR3 runs to 14 residues. Germline loops: CDR1 SGHRS, CDR2 YFSETQ.

The chain links TRBV4-1 to TRBJ2-3, with D possibly matching TRBD2 (7 bases). The V and J ends lost 0 bases and 1 base respectively, with 14 bases between them. The length of the CDR3 is 17 residues. CDR1 and CDR2 from the germline V gene are MGHRA and YSYEKL. CDR3 in amino acids: CASSQDGAGARTDTQYF. CDR3 in DNA: TGCGCCAGCAGCCAAGATGGGGCGGGGGCCCGCACAGATACGCAGTATTTT.

The rearrangement links TRBV5-6 to TRBJ2-1, with 9 bases fitting TRBD2. The V and J ends lost 4 bases and 3 bases, in that order; junction bases with no gene match: 5. The germline V gene encodes CDR1 SGHDT and CDR2 YYEEEE. CDR3 length: 15 amino acids. CDR3 sequence: CASSPWRGGYNEQFF. In DNA form, the CDR3 reads TGTGCCAGCAGCCCCTGGCGGGGGGGCTACAATGAGCAGTTCTTC.

The chain links TRBV3-1 (or the pseudogene TRBV3-2) to TRBJ1-4, with no clear D. Per the germline V gene, CDR1 is LGHDT and CDR2 is YNNKEL (reference sequence). CDR3 length: 11 residues. V shed 4 bases and J shed 14 bases, with 11 bases lying between them. The CDR3 coding sequence is TGTGCCAGCAGCCTGAGAGGGTCGCTGTTTTTT. Amino acid sequence: CASSLRGSLFF.

This clone showed up just once. The rearrangement links TRBV10-2 to TRBJ1-2; D unresolved. Germline CDR1 is WSHSY and CDR2 is SAAADI. The CDR3 covers 12 residues. Trimming shortened V by 4 bases and J by 8 bases, and 11 bases separated the two germline ends. The CDR3 bases are TGCGCCAGCAGTGGCGGCAGCGCAGGCTACACCTTC. Protein sequence: CASSGGSAGYTF.

The V call is TRBV19, the J call TRBJ1-1; 7 bases are a match to TRBD1. The CDR3 length is 13 residues. V shed 8 bases and J 5 bases; nucleotides not matched to a gene: 8. Germline lookup yields CDR1 LNHDA and CDR2 SQIVND (reference sequence). CDR3 protein: CASFRTGGTEAFF. For the CDR3, the DNA is TGTGCCAGTTTCCGGACAGGTGGGACTGAAGCTTTCTTT.

V and J are TRBV28 and TRBJ1-1; TRBD1 might be the D (6 bases). The V gene's germline CDR1 is MDHEN and CDR2 SYDVKM. V was clipped by 5 bases and J by 4 bases, with 20 bases between them. The CDR3 runs 16 residues. In nucleotides, the CDR3 is TGTGCCAGCAGTCACCGCCCAAGGGGCAGGGGCACTGAAGCTTTCTTT. Protein: CASSHRPRGRGTEAFF.

The V and J genes are TRBV19 and TRBJ2-7; D gene uncertain. V was trimmed by 6 bases and J by 2 bases, leaving 14 bases between them. CDR1 and CDR2 (germline): LNHDA, SQIVND (reference sequence). The CDR3 length is 14 residues. The CDR3 region has the DNA TGTGCCAGTAGCCCGGTCGGTCCTACCTACGAGCAGTACTTC. Translation gives CASSPVGPTYEQYF.